This T cell receptor (beta chain) came from a study of post-analysis software for immune sequencing data. The study's findings and limits: Patients carried 5 or 6 TRBV segments more frequently than controls did, and TRBV5-6, TRBV5-1 and TRBV20-1 were among them.

As regards this clonotype: Its cognate antigen is unknown.

Unique molecular identifiers tagged the TCR beta cDNA libraries. TCRdb itself ran the PCR reads through MiXCR, one entry per CDR3 protein. Of around 700,000 distinct CDR3 sequences in the sample, more than 50% are singletons; the top ten hold approximately 10%. Deletions cut 1 base from V and 9 bases from J, with 25 bases between. Looked up from germline, CDR1 is LGHNA and CDR2 is YNFKEQ. This CDR3 has 18 residues. The sample was blood. The chain combines TRBV4-2 with TRBJ2-1; D may be TRBD2 (6 bases). This TCR was sampled from a girl aged 2 to 10 with multiple sclerosis. CDR3 bases: TGTGCCAGCAGCCAAGTGCGGGGTCCCGGGAAGGGGCGCAGTGAGCAGTTCTTC. Translated, it gives CASSQVRGPGKGRSEQFF.